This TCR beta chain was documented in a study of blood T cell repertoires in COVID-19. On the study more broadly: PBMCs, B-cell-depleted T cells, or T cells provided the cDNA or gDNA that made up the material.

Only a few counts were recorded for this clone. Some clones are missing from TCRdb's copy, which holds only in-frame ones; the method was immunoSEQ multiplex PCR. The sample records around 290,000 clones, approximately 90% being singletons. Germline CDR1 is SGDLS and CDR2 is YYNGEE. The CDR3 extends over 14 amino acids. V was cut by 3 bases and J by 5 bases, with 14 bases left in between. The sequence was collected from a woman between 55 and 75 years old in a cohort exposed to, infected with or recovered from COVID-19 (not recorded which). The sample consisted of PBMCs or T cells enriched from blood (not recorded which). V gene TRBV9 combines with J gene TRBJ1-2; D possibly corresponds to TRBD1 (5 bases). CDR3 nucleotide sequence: TGTGCCAGCAGCGCCAGACAGTCTACTTATGGCTACACCTTC. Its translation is CASSARQSTYGYTF.